This T cell receptor (beta chain) was found in a study of Ad26.COV2.S vaccination and SARS-CoV-2 variants. Study context: The study gave Ad26.COV2.S intramuscularly, once or twice 56 days apart.

The treatment is: roughly 20 received Ad26.COV2.S at low or high dose, single or two shots; about 5 received placebo; per-sample allocation not given. Day 63 after the first injection of vaccine or placebo was the sampling time. Recruitment in Boston yielded a donor of adult age, 18-55 years. TCRdb's table, derived via immunoSEQ multiplex PCR, lists solely in-frame clones and lacks some. The sample lists 300,000 to 350,000 clones; roughly 86% were seen once. The germline CDR1 and CDR2 sequences are SGHRS and YFSETQ. V was trimmed by 3 bases and J by 4 bases, leaving 13 bases between them. The CDR3 contains 14 residues.

The specimen comprised peripheral blood, sampled in a trial of Ad26.COV2.S vaccine versus placebo. The chain couples TRBV5-1 to TRBJ1-2; the D gene is possibly TRBD1 (5 bases). This sequence was found in a person aged 18-60 years who received the Ad26.COV2.S COVID-19 vaccine or a placebo. The CDR3 spells CASSWEDTAYGYTF. CDR3 bases: TGCGCCAGCAGCTGGGAGGACACGGCCTATGGCTACACCTTC.